A few counts support the clone carrying this TCR beta chain. The antigen is undetermined. The data were obtained in a study of T-cell memory formation after mild COVID-19. Background on the study: Among the donors, TCR clusters were largely specific to each donor.

Between the trimmed V and J ends, which lost 6 bases and 2 bases, there was a span of 13 bases. CDR1 is SQVTM and CDR2 is ANQGSEA in the germline V gene. CDR3 length equals 13 residues. TCRdb redid the calling of the 5' RACE reads with MiXCR, one entry per CDR3 protein. The top ten clones hold approximately 2% of a sample with more than 120,000 distinct CDR3 sequences, about 19% of them seen once. Study-level results: There was a balanced CD4/CD8 profile in clones contracting day 15 to 85, and later expanders leaned CD4+. Shrinking CD4+ clones resided mostly in CM and EM, and CD8+ ones in EMRA.

The clonotype originates from an adult woman who had mild COVID-19 (a few samples of this study predate the infection). Cell type and time point are not known. The chain joins TRBV29-1 to TRBJ2-5, with a weak D call TRBD1 (6 bases). What was sequenced was PBMCs or a T cell subset sorted from them (not recorded which). The CDR3 DNA sequence: TGCAGCGTCCGTGGACAGATACAAGAGACCCAGTACTTC. Amino acids: CSVRGQIQETQYF.